Below are 18 T cell receptor beta chains sequenced from a single sample in a study of CD8 T cells in Susac syndrome. Reverse transcription of about 0.45 to 1 ug RNA used random hexamers. One entry per CDR3 protein results from TCRdb running MiXCR on the immunoSEQ multiplex PCR reads. The repertoire includes roughly 150,000 distinct CDR3 sequences, approximately 92% of them detected once, and more than 0.11% sits in the top ten. The source material was CD4+ T cells from PBMCs. The origin of the receptors is a human donor in good health.

This chain links TRBV29-1 with TRBJ2-3; 7 nucleotides match TRBD1. Germline trimming cut 3 bases from V and 11 bases from J; bases unmatched to any gene: 8. The CDR3 runs 12 residues. The germline V gene has CDR1 SQVTM and CDR2 ANQGSEA. The CDR3 sequence is CSVDPRQGMQYF. The CDR3, as DNA: TGCAGCGTTGATCCCAGACAGGGTATGCAGTATTTT.

This clonotype came up a few times. J is TRBJ2-7 and V is TRBV7-2; 10 bases fit TRBD1. V was clipped by 9 bases and J by 4 bases; unmatched bases: 9. The CDR3 contains 14 residues. The germline V gene encodes CDR1 SGHTA and CDR2 FQGNSA. The CDR3 bases are TGTGCCAGTAAAATCGGGACAGGGGTATACGAGCAGTACTTC. This translates into CASKIGTGVYEQYF.

The chain uses TRBV7-2 and TRBJ2-1, with D possibly TRBD1 on 6 matching bases. With 6 bases removed from V and 11 bases from J, the gap between germline ends came to 14 bases. Germline CDR1 reads SGHTA; CDR2 reads FQGNSA. The CDR3 contains 12 residues. The CDR3 region is CASSSYTGKQFF. CDR3 in DNA: TGTGCCAGCAGTTCGTATACAGGGAAGCAGTTCTTC. Complete variable domain (other parts from reference TRBV7-2 and TRBJ2-1): GAGVSQSPSNKVTEKGKDVELRCDPISGHTALYWYRQSLGQGLEFLIYFQGNSAPDKSGLPSDRFSAERTGGSVSTLTIQRTQQEDSAVYLCASSSYTGKQFFGPGTRLTVL.

The chain recombines TRBV12-3 or TRBV12-4 with TRBJ1-5, with D unclear. V lost 1 base to trimming and J lost 2 bases, with 9 bases between them. This CDR3 is 15 amino acids long. CDR3 in DNA: TGTGCCAGCAGTTTAGGGCATGTGGGCAATCAGCCCCAGCATTTT. Translating it yields CASSLGHVGNQPQHF.

The chain joins TRBV3-1 to TRBJ1-4, with 8 bases aligning to TRBD1. Germline loops: CDR1 LGHDT, CDR2 YNNKEL (reference sequence). The CDR3 runs 14 residues. With 2 bases clipped from V and 4 bases from J, the junction kept 0 bases outside the gene matches. The CDR3 DNA sequence: TGTGCCAGCAGCCAAACAGGGGGTAATGAAAAACTGTTTTTT. Protein sequence: CASSQTGGNEKLFF.

This clonotype was counted only a few times. At one end the junction does not follow the germline gene, possibly because of a read error. This sequence joins TRBV5-1 and TRBJ1-6; the D gene is possibly TRBD1 (6 bases). The germline V gene encodes CDR1 SGHRS and CDR2 YFSETQ. This CDR3 contains 16 residues. In DNA form, the CDR3 reads TGTGCCAGCAGCTTAACAGGGAGCTCCTATAATTCACCCCTCCACTTT. It specifies CASSLTGSSYNSPLHF.

V and J are TRBV3-1 and TRBJ1-2; D is unclear. V was trimmed by 4 bases and J by 0 bases, leaving 12 bases between them. CDR1 is LGHDT, CDR2 YNNKEL, per germline (reference sequence). The CDR3 covers 15 residues. CDR3: CASSPWRAANYGYTF. In DNA, the CDR3 is TGTGCCAGCAGCCCTTGGAGGGCGGCTAACTATGGCTACACCTTC.

The chain carries TRBV10-3 and TRBJ2-3, with D possibly called TRBD1 or TRBD2 (5 bases each). Germline-derived CDR1 and CDR2 are ENHRY and SYGVKD. CDR3 size: 12 residues. V was clipped by 3 bases and J by 12 bases, with 13 bases between them. CDR3 sequence reads: CAISDGARGQYF. The DNA of the CDR3 is TGTGCCATCAGTGACGGGGCGAGGGGCCAGTATTTT.

The genes are TRBV20-1 and TRBJ2-5; D unresolved. V was pared by 5 bases and J by 5 bases, with 12 bases between. This CDR3 is built from 12 residues. CDR1 and CDR2 (germline): DFQATT, SNEGSKA (reference sequence). The CDR3 nucleotides read TGCAGTGCTGATATAAATGGGGAGACCCAGTACTTC. Translated, it gives CSADINGETQYF.

The chain recombines TRBV7-6 with TRBJ1-3; D remains unclear. The CDR3 runs to 15 residues. V lost 4 bases and J 4 bases, leaving 14 bases between the germline ends. Looked up from germline, CDR1 is SGHVS and CDR2 is FNYEAQ. CDR3 residues: CASSSTRGVGNTIYF. DNA for the CDR3: TGTGCCAGCAGCTCCACACGGGGAGTAGGAAACACCATATATTTT.

This clonotype was seen a single time. The J gene is TRBJ2-3, the V gene TRBV5-1; TRBD2 agrees at 8 bases. The V segment lost 1 base and the J segment 4 bases; nucleotides outside the gene matches: 8. This CDR3 is 16 amino acids long. CDR1 is SGHRS and CDR2 is YFSETQ in the germline V gene. In DNA, the CDR3 is TGCGCCAGCAGCTTGTCACGAGCGGGGGTATCAGATACGCAGTATTTT. Translation gives CASSLSRAGVSDTQYF.

The chain combines TRBV6-6 with TRBJ2-3; TRBD2 matches 8 bases. V trimming: 8 bases; J trimming: 4 bases; junction bases outside the gene matches: 11. From germline, CDR1 is MNHNY and CDR2 SVGAGI (reference sequence). CDR3 length: 15 residues. This chain's CDR3 is CASCPAGAGADTQYF. The CDR3 coding sequence is TGTGCCAGCTGCCCAGCGGGGGCCGGGGCAGATACGCAGTATTTT.

The rearrangement joins TRBV3-1 to TRBJ2-7, with TRBD1 matching over 9 bases. The V and J ends lost 5 bases and 1 base, in that order; junction bases with no gene match: 9. The CDR3 runs to 16 residues. Looked up from germline, CDR1 is LGHDT and CDR2 is YNNKEL (reference sequence). The CDR3 nucleotides are TGTGCCAGCAGCACATTACCGGGACAGGGATCCTACGAGCAGTACTTC. This sequence encodes CASSTLPGQGSYEQYF.

V gene TRBV14 combines with J gene TRBJ1-6, with D uncertain. V lost 2 bases and J lost 7, with 6 bases in between. This CDR3 contains 13 residues. Germline V CDR1 and CDR2: SGHDN, FVKESK. CDR3 in DNA: TGTGCCAGCAGCCAACAGCCCAATTCACCCCTCCACTTT. It translates to CASSQQPNSPLHF.

This chain joins TRBV20-1 and TRBJ2-5; tentatively, D is TRBD2 (5 bases). In germline, CDR1 is DFQATT, CDR2 SNEGSKA (reference sequence). This CDR3 spans 13 amino acids. Trimming removed 5 bases from V and 7 bases from J, with 17 bases in between. CDR3 nucleotides: TGCAGTGCTCTAACTAGTGGGGTAGGGACCCAGTACTTC. Translating it yields CSALTSGVGTQYF.

The V call is TRBV29-1, the J call TRBJ2-5; no definite D call. The CDR3 covers 9 residues. The germline V gene has CDR1 SQVTM and CDR2 ANQGSEA. Trimming took off 0 bases at V and 7 bases at J, with 0 bases between the two ends. The DNA for the CDR3 is TGCAGCGTTGAAGAGACCCAGTACTTC. This gives the protein CSVEETQYF.

V usage is TRBV6-5 and J usage is TRBJ1-3; D unclear. V lost 5 bases and J 4 bases, leaving 9 bases between the germline ends. Per the germline V gene, CDR1 is MNHEY and CDR2 is SVGAGI. The CDR3 runs 13 residues. The DNA for the CDR3 is TGTGCCAGCAGTGGATGGGAAGGAAACACCATATATTTT. Amino acid sequence: CASSGWEGNTIYF.

The V gene is TRBV27, the J gene TRBJ2-7; possible D gene TRBD1, 5 bases. CDR1 and CDR2 (germline): MNHEY, SMNVEV (reference sequence). With 1 base removed from V and 7 bases from J, the gap between germline ends came to 14 bases. This CDR3 spans 14 amino acids. CDR3 coding DNA: TGTGCCAGCAGTTTATACCCAGGGTTGGAAGAGCAGTACTTC. It translates to CASSLYPGLEEQYF.